The next 5 T cell receptor beta chains were all read from a single sample in a study of post-analysis software for immune sequencing data. Built from TCR beta cDNA, the libraries had unique molecular identifiers in them. A single record per CDR3 protein comes from TCRdb applying MiXCR to the PCR reads. The data contain hundreds of thousands of distinct CDR3 sequences, 44% of them singletons. The antigens for these receptors are not known. Study results and limitations: Five TRBV segments, including TRBV5-6, TRBV5-1 and TRBV20-1, were more frequent in patients than controls.

The specimen sequenced was blood. The receptors shown here come from a girl aged 5 to 17 with multiple sclerosis.

This clonotype occurred a few times. The chain has TRBV10-3 and TRBJ1-5; unclear D gene. V gave up 3 bases and J gave up 4 bases, with 13 bases separating them. The CDR3 contains 15 residues. Germline CDR1 ENHRY, CDR2 SYGVKD. CDR3 DNA: TGTGCCATCAGTGATGGTGAGACGAGAAATCAGCCCCAGCATTTT. Translation gives CAISDGETRNQPQHF.

V and J are TRBV20-1 and TRBJ1-5, with D perhaps matching TRBD1 (6 bases). This CDR3 contains 15 residues. V was clipped by 2 bases and J by 4 bases, with 15 bases between them. CDR1 DFQATT and CDR2 SNEGSKA come from the germline V gene (reference sequence). The CDR3 sequence is CSARPRDNLNQPQHF. The CDR3, as DNA: TGCAGTGCTAGACCCCGGGACAATCTAAATCAGCCCCAGCATTTT.

The chain combines TRBV7-9 with TRBJ1-1, with D uncertain. Trimming removed 3 bases from V and 7 bases from J, with 6 bases in between. The CDR3 contains 11 residues. The germline gives CDR1 SEHNR, CDR2 FQNEAQ (reference sequence). CDR3: CASSLSHEAFF. The CDR3 region has the DNA TGTGCCAGCAGCTTGTCCCATGAAGCTTTCTTT.

This clonotype was counted between two and nine times. This chain links TRBV12-3 or TRBV12-4 with TRBJ1-2; D call uncertain. The CDR3 is 14 residues long. V lost 1 base to trimming and J lost 5 bases, with 11 bases between them. CDR3 region: CASSLDPEPYGYTF. The CDR3 DNA reads TGTGCCAGCAGTTTAGATCCAGAGCCTTATGGCTACACCTTC.

This clonotype turned up a few times. The chain carries TRBV10-2 and TRBJ2-5; 7 bases map to TRBD1. The CDR3 extends over 17 amino acids. V shed 5 bases and J 3 bases; nucleotides not matched to a gene: 15. Germline V gene data show CDR1 as WSHSY and CDR2 as SAAADI. This CDR3 reads CASSSGGYKDGEETQYF. For the CDR3, the DNA is TGCGCCAGCAGTTCAGGGGGATATAAGGACGGGGAAGAGACCCAGTACTTC.